The 29 T cell receptor beta chains below all came from one sample that was sequenced in a study of shared clonotypes between healthy human individuals. Measured with immunoSEQ multiplex PCR; TCRdb has only the in-frame clones, and not every one. The sample has roughly 1 million clones; approximately 68% are singletons. Sequences were obtained from memory CD4+ T cells sorted from blood. Subset here: CD45RA-negative fraction. Receptors were obtained from a man younger than 30 in good health.

The gene calls are TRBV25-1 and TRBJ1-1; TRBD1 might be the D (5 bases). CDR1 and CDR2 (germline): MGHDK, SYGVNS. V was shortened by 2 bases and J by 6 bases, with 10 bases between the two germline ends. This CDR3 is 13 amino acids long. The CDR3: CASSEQGRAEAFF. Written as DNA, the CDR3 is TGTGCCAGCAGTGAACAGGGAAGGGCTGAAGCTTTCTTT.

The chain uses TRBV18 and TRBJ1-2; perhaps TRBD1 as D (5 bases). The CDR3 spans 15 residues. The germline CDR1 and CDR2 sequences are KGHSH and LQKENI. Between the trimmed V and J ends, which lost 5 bases and 0 bases, there was a span of 13 bases. CDR3 coding DNA: TGTGCCAGCTCATCCGGGACGGGAGCTAACTATGGCTACACCTTC. This codes for CASSSGTGANYGYTF. Looking up the rest from reference TRBV18 and TRBJ1-2 gives the full variable domain: NAGVMQNPRHLVRRRGQEARLRCSPMKGHSHVYWYRQLPEEGLKFMVYLQKENIIDESGMPKERFSAEFPKEGPSILRIQQVVRGDSAAYFCASSSGTGANYGYTFGSGTRLTVV.

V usage is TRBV14 and J usage is TRBJ1-1; D perhaps matches TRBD1 (5 bases). CDR1 is SGHDN and CDR2 is FVKESK in the germline V gene. V lost 4 bases to trimming and J lost 10 bases, with 10 bases between them. This CDR3 has 11 amino acids. Written as DNA, the CDR3 is TGTGCCAGCAGCCCCGGGGGGGTAGCTTTCTTT. Translated: CASSPGGVAFF.

The rearrangement joins TRBV18 to TRBJ2-2; D remains ambiguous. V was shortened by 3 bases and J by 7 bases, with 18 bases between the two germline ends. The CDR3 spans 16 residues. Germline CDR1 is KGHSH and CDR2 is LQKENI. CDR3 residues: CASSPPGLRADGELFF. CDR3 in DNA: TGTGCCAGCTCACCCCCGGGCCTGCGAGCCGACGGGGAGCTGTTTTTT.

The V gene is TRBV10-3, the J gene TRBJ2-2; 10 nucleotides match TRBD2. This CDR3 region has 16 residues. V gave up 6 bases and J gave up 5 bases; unmatched junction bases: 9. The germline V gene has CDR1 ENHRY and CDR2 SYGVKD. In DNA, the CDR3 is TGTGCCATCAGAGGACTAGCGGAGACGGGGACCGGGGAGCTGTTTTTT. Protein product: CAIRGLAETGTGELFF.

V and J are TRBV29-1 and TRBJ1-4; D not resolved. Germline CDR1 and CDR2: SQVTM and ANQGSEA. Trimming stripped 0 bases from V and 8 bases from J, with 13 bases between. CDR3 length: 14 amino acids. This CDR3 reads CSVEDGSTREKLFF. CDR3 sequence (DNA): TGCAGCGTTGAAGATGGTTCAACGAGGGAAAAACTGTTTTTT.

The chain couples TRBV6-1 to TRBJ2-5, with TRBD2 matching over 10 bases. The DNA matches TRBJ2-7 better at its end, which makes the J call doubtful. This CDR3 contains 15 residues. The germline CDR1 and CDR2 sequences are MNHNS and SASEGT. The CDR3 nucleotides are TGTGCCAGCAGTGAAGCATCAAGCGGGAGGGGCGAGCAGTACTTC. Amino acid sequence: CASSEASSGRGEQYF.

This chain uses TRBV18 with TRBJ1-3; TRBD1 agrees at 8 bases. The length of the CDR3 is 15 residues. V shed 3 bases, J shed 2 bases, and the junction held 3 bases outside the gene matches. The germline V gene has CDR1 KGHSH and CDR2 LQKENI. The CDR3 bases are TGTGCCAGCTCACCGGACAGGGATCCTGGAAACACCATATATTTT. Encoded protein: CASSPDRDPGNTIYF.

The rearrangement uses TRBV25-1 and TRBJ1-3; 7 nucleotides agree with TRBD1. The V gene's germline CDR1 is MGHDK and CDR2 SYGVNS. With 6 bases clipped from V and 0 bases from J, the junction kept 8 bases outside the gene matches. CDR3 length: 16 amino acids. This CDR3 is CASRAGTDFSGNTIYF. CDR3 in DNA: TGTGCCAGCAGGGCCGGGACAGATTTCTCTGGAAACACCATATATTTT.

The V gene is TRBV5-1, the J gene TRBJ2-1; 10 positions agree with TRBD2. V gave up 1 base and J gave up 4 bases; unmatched junction bases: 2. Germline CDR1 SGHRS, CDR2 YFSETQ. This CDR3 is 15 amino acids long. The CDR3 region has the DNA TGCGCCAGCAGCTTGCAAGCGGGGGGGTACAATGAGCAGTTCTTC. Protein sequence: CASSLQAGGYNEQFF.

Turning to this clone: The junction does not match germline at one end; this may be a read error. This specimen includes other DNA sequences encoding the same CDR3. V gene TRBV11-2 combines with J gene TRBJ2-2, with 7 nucleotides matching TRBD2. Per germline, CDR1 SGHAT and CDR2 FQNNGV. The CDR3 is 15 residues long. The CDR3, as DNA: TGTGCCAGCAGCCTAGAGGGAGGGGTCACCGGGGAGCTGTTTTTT. Protein: CASSLEGGVTGELFF.

This sequence joins TRBV5-1 and TRBJ1-4, with D perhaps matching TRBD1 (6 bases). The V end was cut by 4 bases, the J end by 4 bases, with 14 bases between. The CDR3 has 15 residues. The V gene's germline CDR1 is SGHRS and CDR2 YFSETQ. In DNA form, the CDR3 reads TGCGCCAGCAGCAAAGGAGGACAGTATAATGAAAAACTGTTTTTT. Its protein is CASSKGGQYNEKLFF.

The V and J genes are TRBV10-1 and TRBJ1-3, with 7 bases fitting TRBD1. V lost 6 bases, J lost 1 base, and 3 bases stayed unmatched. Germline V lookup: CDR1 WNHNN, CDR2 SYGVQD (reference sequence). The length of the CDR3 is 14 residues. The CDR3 spells CASREQGSGNTIYF. DNA of the CDR3: TGCGCCAGCAGGGAACAGGGGTCTGGAAACACCATATATTTT.

This clone came up a few times. This chain connects TRBV7-9 to TRBJ2-7, with a weak D call TRBD1 (6 bases). Germline values: CDR1 SEHNR, CDR2 FQNEAQ (reference sequence). The V end lost 5 bases, the J end lost 4 bases, and 12 bases lay between the germline ends. This CDR3 is 13 amino acids long. The CDR3 nucleotides read TGTGCCAGCAGCCGACAGGAGAAATACGAGCAGTACTTC. It codes for CASSRQEKYEQYF.

This chain joins TRBV18 and TRBJ1-1, with TRBD1 as a possible D gene (5 bases). This CDR3 is 12 amino acids long. Trimming pared 6 bases from V and 1 base from J, leaving 6 bases between. Germline V gene lookup returns CDR1 KGHSH and CDR2 LQKENI. Here the CDR3 DNA reads TGTGCCAGCTCCGGGACGAACACTGAAGCTTTCTTT. Its protein is CASSGTNTEAFF.

CDR3 sequence (DNA): TGTGCCAGCAGCCCGGAGACTAGCGGGTCCTACGAGCAGTACTTC. It translates to CASSPETSGSYEQYF. V gene TRBV4-2 combines with J gene TRBJ2-7, with 10 bases fitting TRBD2. The CDR3 is 15 amino acids. Trimming removed 4 bases from V and 1 base from J; junction bases left unmatched: 4. Germline V gene lookup returns CDR1 LGHNA and CDR2 YNFKEQ.

The rearrangement joins TRBV7-9 to TRBJ2-7, with a tentative D call TRBD1 (7 bases). V was trimmed by 6 bases and J by 2 bases, leaving 29 bases between them. Germline V gene data show CDR1 as SEHNR and CDR2 as FQNEAQ (reference sequence). CDR3 length: 19 residues. CDR3 DNA: TGTGCCAGCAGAAACCTAGAGGGGGCTCCCGGGGGAAATACCTACGAGCAGTACTTC. It codes for CASRNLEGAPGGNTYEQYF.

The rearrangement links TRBV28 to TRBJ2-2; D possibly corresponds to TRBD2 (6 bases). Looked up from germline, CDR1 is MDHEN and CDR2 is SYDVKM. There are 13 residues in the CDR3. Deletions cut 7 bases from V and 5 bases from J, with 11 bases between. DNA of the CDR3: TGTGCCAGCATCCGGGCGGGGACCGGGGAGCTGTTTTTT. Translating it yields CASIRAGTGELFF.

This chain connects TRBV5-1 to TRBJ1-2; TRBD1 aligns across 8 bases. With 5 bases clipped from V and 4 bases from J, the junction kept 4 bases outside the gene matches. Germline values: CDR1 SGHRS, CDR2 YFSETQ. The CDR3 covers 13 residues. The CDR3 DNA reads as TGCGCCAGCAGACGGGACAGGAGCTATGGCTACACCTTC. Its protein is CASRRDRSYGYTF.

V usage is TRBV30 and J usage is TRBJ1-6; 9 bases line up with TRBD1. The V segment lost 3 bases and the J segment 6 bases; nucleotides outside the gene matches: 3. The CDR3 length is 14 residues. Per germline, CDR1 GTSNPN and CDR2 SVGIG (reference sequence). CDR3 sequence: CAWRRTGANSPLHF. The CDR3 region has the DNA TGTGCCTGGAGGAGGACAGGGGCTAATTCACCCCTCCACTTT.

The sample holds one count of this clone. This chain's CDR3 is CASRSDNSPLHF. DNA of the CDR3: TGTGCCAGTAGGTCCGACAATTCACCCCTCCACTTT. The J gene is TRBJ1-6, the V gene TRBV19; D is unresolved. Germline CDR1 reads LNHDA; CDR2 reads SQIVND (reference sequence). The V gene lost 6 bases and the J gene lost 7 bases, with 7 bases spanning the gap. There are 12 residues in the CDR3.

This clone was observed a few times. This CDR3 is also generated by other DNA sequences in the sample. The genes are TRBV9 and TRBJ2-1; the D gene could be TRBD1 or TRBD2 (5 bases each). Germline V gene lookup returns CDR1 SGDLS and CDR2 YYNGEE. This CDR3 contains 15 residues. V lost 3 bases and J 0 bases, leaving 10 bases between the germline ends. The CDR3 DNA sequence: TGTGCCAGCAGCGCCTCAGGGAGCTCCTACAATGAGCAGTTCTTC. Protein sequence: CASSASGSSYNEQFF.

This chain joins TRBV27 and TRBJ1-1; no clear D gene. Germline values: CDR1 MNHEY, CDR2 SMNVEV (reference sequence). The CDR3 consists of 15 residues. The V end lost 4 bases, the J end lost 3 bases, and 15 bases lay between the germline ends. CDR3 in amino acids: CASSSLALGDTEAFF. The CDR3 DNA is TGTGCCAGCAGTTCTCTTGCACTCGGGGACACTGAAGCTTTCTTT.

V is TRBV6-6 and J is TRBJ2-7, with TRBD2 identical over 7 bases. The V segment lost 4 bases and the J segment 4 bases; nucleotides outside the gene matches: 4. This CDR3 is built from 13 residues. The V gene's germline CDR1 is MNHNY and CDR2 SVGAGI (reference sequence). The CDR3 sequence: CASSSGGRYEQYF. DNA for the CDR3: TGTGCCAGCAGTTCCGGGGGGAGGTACGAGCAGTACTTC.

The V gene is TRBV6-1, the J gene TRBJ2-3; tentative D call: TRBD2 (6 bases). The CDR3 spans 15 residues. Germline assignment: CDR1 MNHNS and CDR2 SASEGT. The V end lost 4 bases, the J end lost 4 bases, and 15 bases lay between the germline ends. The CDR3 is CASSVGGGGADTQYF. The CDR3 nucleotides read TGTGCCAGCAGTGTTGGGGGTGGAGGGGCAGATACGCAGTATTTT.

The rearrangement links TRBV10-3 to TRBJ2-5, with 10 bases matching TRBD1. J gave up 2 bases and V 11 bases, and 8 bases lay outside the gene matches. Germline CDR1 ENHRY, CDR2 SYGVKD. The CDR3 is 14 residues long. CDR3 coding DNA: TGTGCCGCATGGACAGGGGGTGGGCAAGAGACCCAGTACTTC. The encoded protein is CAAWTGGGQETQYF.

The rearrangement joins TRBV4-1 to TRBJ2-3; maybe TRBD1 (5 bases). Germline loops: CDR1 MGHRA, CDR2 YSYEKL. There are 15 residues in the CDR3. V dropped 3 bases and J dropped 9 bases, with 19 bases sitting between them. CDR3 in DNA: TGCGCCAGCAGCCACACGACAGAGATTGCATCCACGCAGTATTTT. Amino acid sequence: CASSHTTEIASTQYF.

V usage is TRBV10-1 and J usage is TRBJ2-2; 10 nucleotides agree with TRBD2. J was trimmed by 5 bases and V by 5 bases; bases with no gene match: 2. The CDR3 runs to 14 residues. Germline V gene data show CDR1 as WNHNN and CDR2 as SYGVQD (reference sequence). The CDR3 DNA follows: TGCGCCAGCAGTCAGCGGGAGGGGACCGGGGAGCTGTTTTTT. Encoded protein: CASSQREGTGELFF.

Regarding this clone: The same CDR3 also results from other DNA sequences found in this sample. The CDR3 spells CASSLPSGNTIYF. The CDR3, as DNA: TGCGCCAGCAGCTTGCCTTCAGGAAACACCATATATTTT. The chain carries TRBV5-1 and TRBJ1-3; D not resolved. Germline-derived CDR1 and CDR2 are SGHRS and YFSETQ. Between the trimmed V and J ends, which lost 1 base and 4 bases, there was a span of 6 bases. The length of the CDR3 is 13 residues.